Described below is a single TCR beta chain sequence and its context. As yet, its antigen is unknown. The source of the sample is a study of CD8+CD57+ T cells in acquired aplastic anemia. For sequencing, patients were chosen who had shown expansion of CD8+CD57+ cells by flow cytometry. The diagnosis in all patients was severe acquired aplastic anemia. CDR3 and TCR beta VDJ profiling relied on genomic DNA as the template. TCRdb recomputed calls from the reads with MiXCR, one row per CDR3 protein. The sample shows 170,000 or so distinct CDR3 sequences, around 60% of them seen only once. Study-wide results and limits: Patients and controls shared 25 to 30 CD8+ CDR3 sequences, which appeared highly expressed in patients and within their immunodominant clones. The study found no significant CD8+ Simpson's diversity difference between patients and controls.

V was clipped by 0 bases and J by 7 bases; unmatched bases: 13. This CDR3 has 19 amino acids. CDR1 is MGHRA and CDR2 is YSYEKL in the germline V gene. The TCR sequence derives from a human donor with aplastic anemia. The sequencing sample was made of sorted CD4+, CD8+, or CD8+CD57+ T cells (not recorded which) from PBMCs. The gene calls are TRBV4-1 and TRBJ2-1, with 12 bases lining up with TRBD2. CDR3 nucleotide sequence: TGCGCCAGCAGCCAAGATCAATCCCTAGCGGGGGGGTCGTTAAATGAGCAGTTCTTC. This encodes CASSQDQSLAGGSLNEQFF.